These 17 T cell receptor beta chains share one sample of origin, sequenced in a study of blood T cell repertoires in COVID-19. Method: immunoSEQ multiplex PCR; TCRdb's copy keeps in-frame clones and lacks some. Found here are roughly 250,000 clones, more than 70% of them singletons; the top ten hold over 1%. Sequenced material: PBMCs or T cells enriched from blood (not recorded which). These TCRs come from a woman between 35 and 50 years old with acute COVID-19.

V and J are TRBV2 and TRBJ1-4; D not resolved. The CDR3 sequence is 15 residues long. CDR1 and CDR2 (germline): SNHLY, FYNNEI. With 4 bases removed from V and 6 bases from J, the gap between germline ends came to 15 bases. The DNA of the CDR3 is TGTGCCAGCAGTGGCCCGACAACGTCCGATGAAAAACTGTTTTTT. It specifies CASSGPTTSDEKLFF.

The chain combines TRBV30 with TRBJ1-6; TRBD1 might be the D (5 bases). Germline CDR1 reads GTSNPN; CDR2 reads SVGIG (reference sequence). The V gene lost 2 bases and the J gene lost 10 bases, with 18 bases spanning the gap. This CDR3 spans 15 amino acids. In DNA form, the CDR3 reads TGTGCCTGGAGTCCCTTTCTAGACAGAGGCTCACCCCTCCACTTT. Protein: CAWSPFLDRGSPLHF.

The V gene is TRBV7-2, the J gene TRBJ2-1; no clear D. V gave up 3 bases and J gave up 8 bases, with 14 bases separating them. Germline V gene lookup returns CDR1 SGHTA and CDR2 FQGNSA. This CDR3 contains 14 residues. CDR3 loop: CASSFSSLAYEQFF. DNA of the CDR3: TGTGCCAGCAGCTTCTCGTCCTTGGCATATGAGCAGTTCTTC.

J is TRBJ2-7 and V is TRBV13; 9 bases are shared with TRBD2. The length of the CDR3 is 14 residues. From germline, CDR1 is PRHDT and CDR2 FYEKMQ (reference sequence). V trimming: 4 bases; J trimming: 6 bases; junction bases outside the gene matches: 7. In nucleotides, the CDR3 is TGTGCCAGCAGCTCGACTATGCGGGGGGGCGAGCAGTACTTC. Encoded protein: CASSSTMRGGEQYF.

This clone was counted between two and nine times. The rearrangement uses TRBV7-9 and TRBJ2-1; 11 nucleotides align to TRBD1. The CDR3 loop spans 18 amino acids. V gave up 5 bases and J gave up 4 bases; unmatched junction bases: 13. Germline assignment: CDR1 SEHNR and CDR2 FQNEAQ (reference sequence). DNA for the CDR3: TGTGCCAGCAGCCTAATAGATACCGGACAGGGGGCGTACAATGAGCAGTTCTTC. Translation gives CASSLIDTGQGAYNEQFF.

This clone has more than one count but fewer than ten. The same CDR3 arises from other DNA sequences in this sample as well. V gene TRBV18 combines with J gene TRBJ1-2; TRBD1 might be the D (6 bases). CDR3 length: 14 amino acids. Germline loops: CDR1 KGHSH, CDR2 LQKENI. Between the trimmed V and J ends, which lost 3 bases and 2 bases, there was a span of 10 bases. CDR3 sequence (DNA): TGTGCCAGCTCACCCGGACAGCGGAACTATGGCTACACCTTC. It is translated as CASSPGQRNYGYTF. The variable domain in full, with the rest retrieved from reference TRBV18 and TRBJ1-2, is NAGVMQNPRHLVRRRGQEARLRCSPMKGHSHVYWYRQLPEEGLKFMVYLQKENIIDESGMPKERFSAEFPKEGPSILRIQQVVRGDSAAYFCASSPGQRNYGYTFGSGTRLTVV.

The rearrangement uses TRBV14 and TRBJ1-3; the D gene is possibly TRBD1 (6 bases). Germline CDR1 and CDR2: SGHDN and FVKESK. The CDR3 sequence is 16 residues long. The V gene lost 3 bases and the J gene lost 4 bases, with 16 bases spanning the gap. The CDR3 DNA reads TGTGCCAGCAGCCAGTGGATGGCAGGGGCCGGAAACACCATATATTTT. This translates into CASSQWMAGAGNTIYF.

This chain joins TRBV5-1 and TRBJ2-5; 10 bases are shared with TRBD2. Germline V lookup: CDR1 SGHRS, CDR2 YFSETQ. CDR3 size: 16 residues. The V gene end was trimmed by 1 base and the J gene end by 4 bases; junction bases not matched to a gene: 7. For the CDR3, the DNA is TGCGCCAGCAGCTTGCTAGCGGGAGTTGTAGGAGAGACCCAGTACTTC. This codes for CASSLLAGVVGETQYF. Together with reference TRBV5-1 and TRBJ2-5, the CDR3 gives the full variable domain: KAGVTQTPRYLIKTRGQQVTLSCSPISGHRSVSWYQQTPGQGLQFLFEYFSETQRNKGNFPGRFSGRQFSNSRSEMNVSTLELGDSALYLCASSLLAGVVGETQYFGPGTRLLVL.

The rearrangement links TRBV5-4 to TRBJ2-2; D is undetermined. Per germline, CDR1 SGHNT and CDR2 YYREEE (reference sequence). The CDR3 runs 12 residues. The germline V and J ends were trimmed by 4 bases and 9 bases, with 10 bases remaining between them. In DNA form, the CDR3 reads TGTGCCAGCAGCCAAGCGCACCGGGAGCTGTTTTTT. Its translation: CASSQAHRELFF.

The chain joins TRBV19 to TRBJ2-7, with 7 bases lining up with TRBD2. The CDR3 is 14 amino acids. The V gene's germline CDR1 is LNHDA and CDR2 SQIVND (reference sequence). The ends lost 3 bases at V and 0 bases at J; junction bases unmatched: 2. CDR3 residues: CASSMPGGSYEQYF. The CDR3 region has the DNA TGTGCCAGTAGTATGCCGGGGGGCTCCTACGAGCAGTACTTC. The full variable domain, completed using reference TRBV19 and TRBJ2-7, is DGGITQSPKYLFRKEGQNVTLSCEQNLNHDAMYWYRQDPGQGLRLIYYSQIVNDFQKGDIAEGYSVSREKKESFPLTVTSAQKNPTAFYLCASSMPGGSYEQYFGPGTRLTVT.

The genes are TRBV27 and TRBJ1-4; D might be TRBD1 (6 bases). This CDR3 comprises 19 residues. Germline V gives CDR1 MNHEY, CDR2 SMNVEV (reference sequence). V gave up 1 base and J gave up 3 bases, with 21 bases separating them. The DNA of the CDR3 is TGTGCCAGCAGTTTATGGGGCAGGGGAGCCTTAACTCCTAATGAAAAACTGTTTTTT. Amino acid sequence: CASSLWGRGALTPNEKLFF.

The genes are TRBV6-1 and TRBJ1-3, with a tentative D call TRBD1 (5 bases). The V end was cut by 2 bases, the J end by 0 bases, with 8 bases between. This CDR3 has 15 residues. Germline V CDR1 and CDR2: MNHNS, SASEGT. The CDR3 is CASSENQGSGNTIYF. The CDR3 DNA follows: TGTGCCAGCAGTGAAAATCAGGGCTCTGGAAACACCATATATTTT.

This chain connects TRBV4-3 to TRBJ2-3; a possible D gene is TRBD2 (5 bases). The V gene's germline CDR1 is LGHNA and CDR2 YSLEER. The CDR3 loop spans 17 amino acids. Deletions cut 0 bases from V and 0 bases from J, with 13 bases between. The CDR3 region is CASSQEAGGWSTDTQYF. In DNA, the CDR3 is TGCGCCAGCAGCCAAGAAGCCGGCGGGTGGAGCACAGATACGCAGTATTTT.

In its sample, this clone was seen a few times. This chain uses TRBV28 with TRBJ2-2, with 9 positions matching TRBD2. Germline trimming cut 5 bases from V and 3 bases from J; bases unmatched to any gene: 10. The V gene's germline CDR1 is MDHEN and CDR2 SYDVKM. This CDR3 is built from 17 residues. CDR3 residues: CASSLGFSGRHTGELFF. The CDR3 DNA is TGTGCCAGCAGTCTTGGATTTAGCGGGAGACACACCGGGGAGCTGTTTTTT. Full variable domain (remainder filled in from reference TRBV28 and TRBJ2-2): DVKVTQSSRYLVKRTGEKVFLECVQDMDHENMFWYRQDPGLGLRLIYFSYDVKMKEKGDIPEGYSVSREKKERFSLILESASTNQTSMYLCASSLGFSGRHTGELFFGEGSRLTVL.

This rearrangement joins TRBV5-6 to TRBJ2-7; 13 bases fit TRBD2. Trimming removed 0 bases from V and 5 bases from J; junction bases left unmatched: 2. The CDR3 consists of 15 residues. Germline V lookup: CDR1 SGHDT, CDR2 YYEEEE. The CDR3 region is CASSLGGLAGDEQYF. CDR3 in DNA: TGTGCCAGCAGCTTGGGCGGACTAGCGGGAGACGAGCAGTACTTC.

J is TRBJ1-1 and V is TRBV4-3; D not resolved. There are 17 residues in the CDR3. Germline CDR1 reads LGHNA; CDR2 reads YSLEER. The V gene lost 0 bases and the J gene lost 1 base, with 15 bases spanning the gap. CDR3 in amino acids: CASSQEPYGPGNTEAFF. CDR3 DNA sequence: TGCGCCAGCAGCCAAGAGCCCTATGGCCCAGGGAACACTGAAGCTTTCTTT.

The chain couples TRBV6-5 to TRBJ1-2; D is uncertain. Germline CDR1 MNHEY, CDR2 SVGAGI. Deletions cut 0 bases from V and 6 bases from J, with 8 bases between. The CDR3 consists of 13 residues. CDR3 sequence (DNA): TGTGCCAGCAGTTACTCGATTAGAGATGGCTACACCTTC. Translation: CASSYSIRDGYTF.